This entry lists 21 T cell receptor beta chains sequenced from one sample in a study of blood T cell repertoires in COVID-19. Sequencing used immunoSEQ multiplex PCR; TCRdb keeps in-frame clones, though not all of them. The sample lists 150,000 or so clones, roughly 89% seen once, with less than 5.5% in the top ten. Material for sequencing was peripheral blood. These receptors were obtained from a human donor in a cohort sampled during active COVID-19.

The gene calls are TRBV5-4 and TRBJ1-1; tentative D call: TRBD1 (6 bases). Germline values: CDR1 SGHNT, CDR2 YYREEE (reference sequence). V lost 4 bases and J 8 bases, leaving 36 bases between the germline ends. The CDR3 is 20 residues long. The CDR3 sequence: CASSDPTTGTLTPKNEEAFF. The CDR3 bases are TGTGCCAGCAGCGACCCTACCACCGGGACACTCACACCAAAAAACGAAGAAGCTTTCTTT.

This chain joins TRBV28 and TRBJ2-5; D might be TRBD1 (5 bases). This CDR3 has 15 amino acids. The germline CDR1 and CDR2 sequences are MDHEN and SYDVKM. The ends were cut back, 6 bases at V and 0 bases at J, with 14 bases in the middle. CDR3 nucleotides: TGTGCCAGCAGCTTAGTCGGCAGGGACCAAGAGACCCAGTACTTC. It codes for CASSLVGRDQETQYF.

Only one count was recorded for this clone. CDR3 DNA sequence: TGTGCCAGCAGTTATCAACTAGCGGACAGCCCTACCTACGAGCAGTACTTC. Translating gives CASSYQLADSPTYEQYF. The rearrangement uses TRBV6-2 or TRBV6-3 and TRBJ2-7; the match to TRBD2 covers 8 bases. Trimming took 3 bases from V and 2 from J; bases not matched to a gene: 12. From germline, CDR1 is MNHEY and CDR2 SVGEGT. This CDR3 spans 17 amino acids.

As regards this clone: This CDR3 is also generated by other DNA sequences in the sample. The CDR3 sequence: CASSPSSSYEQYF. The DNA of the CDR3 is TGTGCCAGCAGCCCCTCGAGCTCCTACGAGCAGTACTTC. The chain couples TRBV5-4 to TRBJ2-7; D is unresolved. Germline V lookup: CDR1 SGHNT, CDR2 YYREEE (reference sequence). V gave up 4 bases and J gave up 0 bases, with 8 bases separating them. The CDR3 length is 13 residues.

The chain employs TRBV19 and TRBJ2-1; D might be TRBD1 (6 bases). The CDR3 is 16 residues long. The germline V gene has CDR1 LNHDA and CDR2 SQIVND (reference sequence). The V gene lost 7 bases and the J gene lost 5 bases, with 21 bases spanning the gap. The CDR3 nucleotides read TGTGCCAGTACCTCACCCGGGACACTCCTCCACAATGAGCAGTTCTTC. This sequence encodes CASTSPGTLLHNEQFF.

This sequence joins TRBV5-4 and TRBJ1-1; possible D gene TRBD1, 5 bases. Germline V gives CDR1 SGHNT, CDR2 YYREEE (reference sequence). This CDR3 region has 14 residues. The V end was cut by 4 bases, the J end by 4 bases, with 14 bases between. The DNA for the CDR3 is TGTGCCAGCAGCAAGTTTCAGGGCCGCACTGAAGCTTTCTTT. Its protein product is CASSKFQGRTEAFF.

This clone was seen just once. The chain uses TRBV4-3 and TRBJ2-1; D gene unclear. Trimming removed 3 bases from V and 5 bases from J, with 11 bases in between. The germline CDR1 and CDR2 sequences are LGHNA and YSLEER. The CDR3 is made up of 14 amino acids. CDR3 DNA sequence: TGCGCCAGCAGCCAGTCCTTTACAGACAATGAGCAGTTCTTC. Its translation is CASSQSFTDNEQFF.

The rearrangement uses TRBV19 and TRBJ1-1, with a possible D match to TRBD1 (6 bases). V gave up 5 bases and J gave up 4 bases, with 14 bases separating them. The CDR3 extends over 14 amino acids. CDR1 is LNHDA and CDR2 is SQIVND in the germline V gene (reference sequence). This CDR3 reads CASSSDRTSTEAFF. CDR3 nucleotide sequence: TGTGCCAGTAGTTCCGACAGGACCAGCACTGAAGCTTTCTTT.

The rearrangement links TRBV30 to TRBJ2-5; 8 nucleotides match TRBD1. From germline, CDR1 is GTSNPN and CDR2 SVGIG (reference sequence). CDR3 length: 12 residues. J was trimmed by 5 bases and V by 6 bases; bases with no gene match: 5. The CDR3 here is CACPTGEETQYF. CDR3 DNA: TGTGCCTGCCCGACAGGGGAGGAGACCCAGTACTTC.

V and J are TRBV27 and TRBJ1-1, with 7 bases matching TRBD1. The germline gives CDR1 MNHEY, CDR2 SMNVEV (reference sequence). The CDR3 contains 16 residues. V was clipped by 2 bases and J by 0 bases; unmatched bases: 6. CDR3 in DNA: TGTGCCAGCAGTTTACGGGACAGCTACATGAACACTGAAGCTTTCTTT. Its translation: CASSLRDSYMNTEAFF.

This chain joins TRBV2 and TRBJ1-5; D remains ambiguous. The CDR3 is 15 amino acids. Germline CDR1 and CDR2: SNHLY and FYNNEI. The V end lost 2 bases, the J end lost 4 bases, and 12 bases lay between the germline ends. The DNA of the CDR3 is TGTGCCAGCAGTGAATCCAGCGGGGTAAATCAGCCCCAGCATTTT. The encoded protein is CASSESSGVNQPQHF.

The CDR3 is CASSDPGGMKRDTQYF. The CDR3 DNA is TGTGCCAGCAGTGACCCCGGGGGGATGAAGAGGGATACGCAGTATTTT. This chain links TRBV2 with TRBJ2-3; 7 bases are shared with TRBD2. With V trimmed by 3 bases and J by 6 bases, 12 bases remained unmatched. The CDR3 contains 16 residues. The germline CDR1 and CDR2 sequences are SNHLY and FYNNEI.

J is TRBJ1-1 and V is TRBV6-5, with a possible D match to TRBD1 (5 bases). Trimming removed 5 bases from V and 2 bases from J, with 15 bases in between. Per germline, CDR1 MNHEY and CDR2 SVGAGI. The CDR3 sequence is 15 residues long. Here the CDR3 reads CASSPQPGGNTEAFF. In DNA form, the CDR3 reads TGTGCCAGCAGTCCCCAACCCGGGGGAAACACTGAAGCTTTCTTT.

This clone was counted a single time. The chain employs TRBV11-2 and TRBJ2-1; 10 bases are a match to TRBD2. Per germline, CDR1 SGHAT and CDR2 FQNNGV. Losses at the gene ends were 5 bases for V and 7 bases for J; bases not matched to a gene: 14. The CDR3 is made up of 17 amino acids. DNA of the CDR3: TGTGCCAGCAGCCAAGGACGGGCACTAGCGGGACGGAATGAGCAGTTCTTC. The encoded protein is CASSQGRALAGRNEQFF.

In its sample, this clone was seen a few times. The rearrangement links TRBV6-5 to TRBJ1-6; TRBD1 agrees at 8 bases. Germline values: CDR1 MNHEY, CDR2 SVGAGI. This CDR3 has 14 residues. Germline trimming cut 8 bases from V and 9 bases from J; bases unmatched to any gene: 9. DNA for the CDR3: TGTGCCAGCGGATGGCAGGGGGCGGGTTCACCCCTCCACTTT. Protein: CASGWQGAGSPLHF.

The chain is built from TRBV10-3 and TRBJ2-7; 9 bases line up with TRBD1. This CDR3 is 13 amino acids long. V trimming: 8 bases; J trimming: 6 bases; junction bases outside the gene matches: 8. Germline V CDR1 and CDR2: ENHRY, SYGVKD. The CDR3 sequence is CAIRDRVDGEQYF. In nucleotides, the CDR3 is TGTGCCATCCGGGACAGGGTTGATGGCGAGCAGTACTTC.

V gene TRBV18 combines with J gene TRBJ1-1; D gene ambiguous. CDR1 is KGHSH, CDR2 LQKENI, per germline. The CDR3 runs to 13 residues. V gave up 4 bases and J gave up 7 bases, with 13 bases separating them. The CDR3 sequence is CASSHDFYNEAFF. The CDR3 region has the DNA TGTGCCAGCTCACACGACTTTTATAATGAAGCTTTCTTT.

This chain uses TRBV7-3 with TRBJ1-6, with a possible D match to TRBD1 (5 bases). This CDR3 comprises 13 residues. Trimming shortened V by 5 bases and J by 9 bases, and 11 bases separated the two germline ends. Germline CDR1 and CDR2: SGHTA and FQGTGA. The CDR3 DNA follows: TGTGCCAGCAGCGCGACAGTTGTTTCACCCCTCCACTTT. Its protein product is CASSATVVSPLHF.

In its sample, this clone was seen a few times. The rearrangement links TRBV28 to TRBJ1-6; perhaps TRBD1 as D (6 bases). V was clipped by 6 bases and J by 10 bases, with 13 bases between them. Looked up from germline, CDR1 is MDHEN and CDR2 is SYDVKM. This CDR3 contains 13 residues. The CDR3 sequence: CASSRGDTSPLHF. The CDR3 coding sequence is TGTGCCAGCAGCCGTGGGGACACCTCACCCCTCCACTTT. Using reference TRBV28 and TRBJ1-6 for the parts outside the CDR3, the full variable domain is DVKVTQSSRYLVKRTGEKVFLECVQDMDHENMFWYRQDPGLGLRLIYFSYDVKMKEKGDIPEGYSVSREKKERFSLILESASTNQTSMYLCASSRGDTSPLHFGNGTRLTVT.

V and J are TRBV5-4 and TRBJ2-7, with TRBD2 identical over 16 bases. The germline V gene encodes CDR1 SGHNT and CDR2 YYREEE (reference sequence). Unmatched junction bases numbered 4, after V lost 0 bases and J lost 1 base. The CDR3 is 18 amino acids. The CDR3 DNA is TGTGCCAGCAGCTTGGTCGGGACTAGCGGGGGGGGATCCTACGAGCAGTACTTC. Translating it yields CASSLVGTSGGGSYEQYF.

V usage is TRBV23-1 and J usage is TRBJ2-7; 8 nucleotides agree with TRBD2. TRBV23-1 is identified as an open reading frame with a role that is uncertain. V dropped 7 bases and J dropped 3; count of bases not matched to a gene: 8. The CDR3 totals 14 residues. The CDR3 reads CASTPTGGNYEQYF. CDR3 DNA sequence: TGCGCCAGCACCCCAACGGGGGGGAACTACGAGCAGTACTTC.